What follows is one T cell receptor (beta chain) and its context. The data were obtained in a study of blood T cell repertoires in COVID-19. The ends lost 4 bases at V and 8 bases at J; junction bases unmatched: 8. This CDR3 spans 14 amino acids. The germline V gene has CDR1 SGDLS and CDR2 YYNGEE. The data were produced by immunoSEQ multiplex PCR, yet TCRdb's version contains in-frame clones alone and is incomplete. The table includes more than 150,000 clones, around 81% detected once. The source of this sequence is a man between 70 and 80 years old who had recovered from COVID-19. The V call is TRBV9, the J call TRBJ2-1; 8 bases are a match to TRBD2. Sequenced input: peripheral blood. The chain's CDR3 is CASSPRLARDEQFF. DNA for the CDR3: TGTGCCAGCAGCCCCAGACTAGCGAGGGATGAGCAGTTCTTC.